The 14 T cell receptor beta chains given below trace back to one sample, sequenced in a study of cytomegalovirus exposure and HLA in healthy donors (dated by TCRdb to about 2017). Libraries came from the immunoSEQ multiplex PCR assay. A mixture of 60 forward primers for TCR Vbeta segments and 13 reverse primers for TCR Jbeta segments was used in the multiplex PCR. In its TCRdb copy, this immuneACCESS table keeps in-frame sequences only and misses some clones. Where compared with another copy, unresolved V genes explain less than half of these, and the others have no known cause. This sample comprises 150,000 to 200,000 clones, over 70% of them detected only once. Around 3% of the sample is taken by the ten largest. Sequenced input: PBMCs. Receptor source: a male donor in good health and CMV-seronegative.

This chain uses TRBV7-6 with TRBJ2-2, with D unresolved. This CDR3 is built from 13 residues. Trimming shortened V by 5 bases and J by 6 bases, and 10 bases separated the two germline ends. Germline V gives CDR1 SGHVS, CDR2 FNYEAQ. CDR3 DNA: TGTGCCAGCAGCCCGTCGCCGGCCGGGGAGCTGTTTTTT. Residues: CASSPSPAGELFF.

CDR3 bases: TGTGCCAGCAGCTACGTCATTTTGGGACAGGGTGAAGCTTTCTTT. Residues: CASSYVILGQGEAFF. The V gene is TRBV7-9, the J gene TRBJ1-1; the match to TRBD1 covers 9 bases. The CDR3 totals 15 residues. The germline gives CDR1 SEHNR, CDR2 FQNEAQ (reference sequence). Trimming at V came to 4 bases and at J to 7 bases, leaving 10 bases not matched to a gene.

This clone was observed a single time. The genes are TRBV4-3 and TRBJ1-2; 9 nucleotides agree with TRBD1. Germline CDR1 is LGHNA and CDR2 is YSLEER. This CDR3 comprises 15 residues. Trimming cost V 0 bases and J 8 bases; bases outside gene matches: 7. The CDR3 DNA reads TGCGCCAGCAGCCAAGATCTACAGGGGGCGCGCGGCTACACCTTC. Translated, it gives CASSQDLQGARGYTF.

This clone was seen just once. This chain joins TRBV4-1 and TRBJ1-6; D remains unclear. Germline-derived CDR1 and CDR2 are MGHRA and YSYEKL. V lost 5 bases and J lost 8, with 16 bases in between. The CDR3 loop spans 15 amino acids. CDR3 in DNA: TGCGCCAGCAGCACCGGGTGGTTTCCCGATTCACCCCTCCACTTT. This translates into CASSTGWFPDSPLHF.

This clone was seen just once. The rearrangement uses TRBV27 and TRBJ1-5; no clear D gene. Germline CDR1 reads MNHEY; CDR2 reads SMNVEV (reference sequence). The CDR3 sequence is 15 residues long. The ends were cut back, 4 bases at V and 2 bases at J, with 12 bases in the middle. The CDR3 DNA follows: TGTGCCAGCAGTTCGAGTCTGAGGGGCAATCAGCCCCAGCATTTT. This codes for CASSSSLRGNQPQHF.

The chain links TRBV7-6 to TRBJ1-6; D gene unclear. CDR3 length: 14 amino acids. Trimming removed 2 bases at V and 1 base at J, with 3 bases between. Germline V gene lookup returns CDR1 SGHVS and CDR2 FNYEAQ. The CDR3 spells CASSLLSYNSPLHF. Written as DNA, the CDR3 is TGTGCCAGCAGCTTACTATCCTATAATTCACCCCTCCACTTT.

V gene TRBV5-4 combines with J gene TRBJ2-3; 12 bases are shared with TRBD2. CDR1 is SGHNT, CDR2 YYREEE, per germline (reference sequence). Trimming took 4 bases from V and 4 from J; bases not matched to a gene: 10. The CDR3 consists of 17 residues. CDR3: CASSRLLAGGNPDTQYF. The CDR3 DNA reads TGTGCCAGCAGCCGCCTACTAGCGGGGGGTAACCCAGATACGCAGTATTTT.

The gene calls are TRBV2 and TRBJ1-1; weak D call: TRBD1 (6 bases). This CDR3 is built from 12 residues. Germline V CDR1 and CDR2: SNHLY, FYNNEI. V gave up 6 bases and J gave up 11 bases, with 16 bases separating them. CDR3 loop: CASRTGDLGAFF. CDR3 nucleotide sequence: TGTGCCAGCAGGACAGGCGACCTAGGGGCTTTCTTT.

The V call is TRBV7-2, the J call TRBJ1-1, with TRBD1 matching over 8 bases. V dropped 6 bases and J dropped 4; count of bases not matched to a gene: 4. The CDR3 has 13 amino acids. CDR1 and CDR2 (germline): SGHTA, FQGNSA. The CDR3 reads CASSWTGPTEAFF. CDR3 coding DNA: TGTGCCAGCAGTTGGACAGGGCCCACTGAAGCTTTCTTT.

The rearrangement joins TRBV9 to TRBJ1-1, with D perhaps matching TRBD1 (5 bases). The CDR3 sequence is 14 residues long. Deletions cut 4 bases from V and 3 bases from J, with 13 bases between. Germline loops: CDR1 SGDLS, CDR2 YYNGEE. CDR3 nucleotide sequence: TGTGCCAGCAGCCCCTCAGGGTGGGACACTGAAGCTTTCTTT. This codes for CASSPSGWDTEAFF.

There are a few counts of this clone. CDR3 region: CASSESPGAGGYTDTQYF. CDR3 sequence (DNA): TGTGCCAGCAGTGAATCCCCCGGGGCGGGGGGCTACACAGATACGCAGTATTTT. V usage is TRBV2 and J usage is TRBJ2-3; 8 bases align to TRBD2. This CDR3 spans 18 amino acids. In germline, CDR1 is SNHLY, CDR2 FYNNEI. Trimming at V came to 2 bases and at J to 2 bases, leaving 12 bases not matched to a gene. Full variable domain (remainder filled in from reference TRBV2 and TRBJ2-3): EPEVTQTPSHQVTQMGQEVILRCVPISNHLYFYWYRQILGQKVEFLVSFYNNEISEKSEIFDDQFSVERPDGSNFTLKIRSTKLEDSAMYFCASSESPGAGGYTDTQYFGPGTRLTVL.

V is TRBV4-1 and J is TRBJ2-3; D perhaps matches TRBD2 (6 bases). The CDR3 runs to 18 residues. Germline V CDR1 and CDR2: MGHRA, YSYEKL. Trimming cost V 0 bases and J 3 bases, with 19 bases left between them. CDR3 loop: CASSQDLPRGTRTDTQYF. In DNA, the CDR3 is TGCGCCAGCAGCCAAGATTTACCGCGCGGGACCAGGACAGATACGCAGTATTTT.

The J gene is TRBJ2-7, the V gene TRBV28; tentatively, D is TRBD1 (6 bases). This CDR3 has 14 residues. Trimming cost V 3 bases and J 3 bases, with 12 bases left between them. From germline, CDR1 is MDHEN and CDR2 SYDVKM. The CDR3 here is CASSFLGRGYEQYF. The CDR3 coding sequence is TGTGCCAGCAGTTTTTTGGGCAGGGGCTACGAGCAGTACTTC.

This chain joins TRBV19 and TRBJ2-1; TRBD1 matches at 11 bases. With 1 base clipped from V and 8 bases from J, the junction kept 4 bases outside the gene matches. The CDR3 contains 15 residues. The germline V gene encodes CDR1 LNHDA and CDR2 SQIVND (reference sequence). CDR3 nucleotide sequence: TGTGCCAGTAGTATAGGGACAGGGGGCCGGGATGAGCAGTTCTTC. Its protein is CASSIGTGGRDEQFF.